These T cell receptor beta chains were read from a single sample in a study of cytomegalovirus exposure and HLA in healthy donors. The data were produced by immunoSEQ multiplex PCR, yet TCRdb's version contains in-frame clones alone and is incomplete. Among roughly 200,000 clones listed, 75% to 85% were seen once. Sequencing was performed on PBMCs. The receptors here all came from a woman aged 25-40 years in good health and CMV-seropositive. Both conserved end residues are part of each CDR3. A D gene is named only where the DNA matches it firmly. Expanded clones are given a class, and other clones once, few, many or no size at all.

j_call,clone_size,d_call,v_call,cdr3_nt,cdr3_aa
TRBJ1-3,once,-,TRBV6-1,TGTGCCAGCAGTGAAGGAAGAGGGAATGGAAACACCATATATTTT,CASSEGRGNGNTIYF
TRBJ1-2,few,-,TRBV19,TGTGCCAGTAGTATTAACCTGGGGGCAGACTATGGCTACACCTTC,CASSINLGADYGYTF
TRBJ2-2,-,TRBD2,TRBV11-2,TGTGCCAGCAGGAGACTAGCGGGAGTATCCGGGGAGCTGTTTTTT,CASRRLAGVSGELFF
TRBJ2-5,-,-,TRBV20-1,TGCAGTGCAAACTTCCAAGAGACCCAGTACTTC,CSANFQETQYF
TRBJ2-3,-,-,TRBV30,TGTGCCTGGAGTGAAGGTACCTTCGGGGGTACGCAGTATTTT,CAWSEGTFGGTQYF
TRBJ2-7,-,-,TRBV30,TGTGCCTGGAGTGTAGGAGGATCAACCTACGAGCAGTACTTC,CAWSVGGSTYEQYF
TRBJ2-1,-,TRBD2,TRBV29-1,TGCAGCGTCTTGGGACTAGCGGGAGTAAATGAGCAGTTCTTC,CSVLGLAGVNEQFF
TRBJ2-3,-,-,TRBV19,TGTGCCAGTAGTATGAGGGCTTCTAGCACAGATACGCAGTATTTT,CASSMRASSTDTQYF
TRBJ2-7,few,-,TRBV7-8,TGTGCCAGCAGCATCCGACTGGTTTACGAGCAGTACTTC,CASSIRLVYEQYF
TRBJ1-5,-,-,TRBV28,TGTGCCAGCAGACGCCCAGGGGAAGAGCCCCAGCATTTT,CASRRPGEEPQHF
TRBJ1-1,-,-,TRBV11-2,TGTGCCAGCAGCAGACCAAGGGGGAGTAGTTCGAACACTGAAGCTTTCTTT,CASSRPRGSSSNTEAFF
TRBJ1-5,-,-,TRBV9,TGTGCCAGCAGCGTAGTCGAGAGGGAGACGAAACAGCCCCAGCATTTT,CASSVVERETKQPQHF
TRBJ2-7,-,-,TRBV7-9,TGTGCCAGCAGTCATACAAGGCGACAGATCTACGAGCAGTACTTC,CASSHTRRQIYEQYF
TRBJ1-1,-,TRBD1,TRBV5-1,TGCGCCAGCAGCTTGGGGTCAGGGGGCACTGAAGCTTTCTTT,CASSLGSGGTEAFF
TRBJ2-1,-,TRBD1,TRBV7-8,TGTGCCAGCAGCTTAGAGAGACAGGGCCTGATCTATGAGCAGTTCTTC,CASSLERQGLIYEQFF
TRBJ2-3,-,TRBD2,TRBV9,TGTGCCAGCAGCGTCGGGACTAGCGGGAGCACAGATACGCAGTATTTT,CASSVGTSGSTDTQYF
TRBJ2-1,-,TRBD2,TRBV9,TGTGCCAGCAGCGTAAGCGGGGGGTACAATGAGCAGTTCTTC,CASSVSGGYNEQFF
TRBJ2-1,few,TRBD2,TRBV11-1,TGTGCCAGCAGCTCCGTAGGCGCGATAGCGGGAGAAGAGCAGTTCTTC,CASSSVGAIAGEEQFF
TRBJ1-6,once,TRBD1,TRBV7-8,TGTGCCAGCAGCTTAGCGCGTGTGACAGGGATGGGGGCGGGCTATAATTCACCCCTCCACTTT,CASSLARVTGMGAGYNSPLHF
TRBJ2-2,-,-,TRBV30,TGTGCCTGGAGTATATCTTCCGGGGAGCTGTTTTTT,CAWSISSGELFF
TRBJ1-1,-,TRBD1,TRBV5-1,TGCGCCAGCAGCCAAGGGACAGGGAACACTGAAGCTTTCTTT,CASSQGTGNTEAFF
TRBJ2-3,-,-,TRBV9,TGTGCCAGCAGCGTAAACCCCGGACCAGGAGGCGCAGATACGCAGTATTTT,CASSVNPGPGGADTQYF
TRBJ1-1,-,TRBD1,TRBV6-4,TGTGCCAGCAGAGCCGGGACAGAAAACGCGGTAGCTTTCTTT,CASRAGTENAVAFF
TRBJ1-4,-,-,TRBV18,TGTGCCAGCTCACCGCGGGATGAAAAACTGTTTTTT,CASSPRDEKLFF
TRBJ2-3,-,TRBD2,TRBV5-1,TGCGCCAGCAGCATAGGACTAGCGGGGGGGCCCGAGTATTTT,CASSIGLAGGPEYF
TRBJ2-3,-,-,TRBV5-6,TGTGCCAGCAGCTTCGCGGATACGCAGTATTTT,CASSFADTQYF
TRBJ2-3,-,-,TRBV27,TGTGCCAGCTCCCCTGGCACAGATACGCAGTATTTT,CASSPGTDTQYF
TRBJ2-7,-,-,TRBV27,TGTGCCAGCAGTTTAATCTGGGACAACTCCTACGAGCAGTACTTC,CASSLIWDNSYEQYF
TRBJ1-4,-,-,TRBV18,TGTGCCAGCTCACCACGGCGGGTCGACGAACTGTTTTTT,CASSPRRVDELFF
TRBJ1-3,-,TRBD1,TRBV29-1,TGCAGACTTCAAACAGGGGTCGGGGTACGGGTTGAAGGAAACACCATATATTTT,CRLQTGVGVRVEGNTIYF
TRBJ1-2,-,-,TRBV4-1,TGCGCCAGCAGCCAAGAAAGGCAGGGATACTATGGCTACACCTTC,CASSQERQGYYGYTF
TRBJ2-7,-,TRBD2,TRBV10-2,TGCGCCACCTCAAGGTGGCGGGAGGACTACGAGCAGTACTTC,CATSRWREDYEQYF
TRBJ2-4,few,-,TRBV7-2,TGTGCCAGCAGCCTTCCGGGTGGCATTCAGTACTTC,CASSLPGGIQYF
TRBJ2-7,once,TRBD2,TRBV6-1,TGTGCCAGCAGTGGGGTAAGCGGGAGGGGCACCTACGAGCAGTACTTC,CASSGVSGRGTYEQYF
TRBJ1-5,-,TRBD1,TRBV12-5,TGTGCTAGTGGTTTGGGACAGGGGCGCCAGCCCCAGCATTTT,CASGLGQGRQPQHF
TRBJ2-2,-,-,TRBV18,TGTGCCAGCTCACCAGTACCCCAGATTCTGACCGGGGAGCTGTTTTTT,CASSPVPQILTGELFF
TRBJ2-7,-,TRBD1,TRBV5-1,TGCGCCAGCAGCTTGGCGGGGACAGGGGCCCACGAGCAGTACTTC,CASSLAGTGAHEQYF
TRBJ2-1,once,TRBD2,TRBV6-5,TGTGCCAGCAGTAAACCATCAACTAGCGCAGGGGAGCAGTTCTTC,CASSKPSTSAGEQFF
TRBJ2-7,-,TRBD2,TRBV9,TGTGCCAGCAGCGCCGGGACTAACTACGAGCAGTACTTC,CASSAGTNYEQYF
TRBJ2-3,-,-,TRBV28,TGTGCCAGCAGTTTATCCGGTGGAGTCACAGATACGCAGTATTTT,CASSLSGGVTDTQYF
TRBJ2-7,-,-,TRBV10-3,TGTGCCATCAAAGAAAGGGGCTTCTCCTACGAGCAGTACTTC,CAIKERGFSYEQYF